This T cell receptor (beta chain) appears in the sequencing data of a study of response to subunit inactivated influenza vaccine. Study-level results: Authors suggested seasonal influenza vaccinations each recruit few new T cells.

This clonotype was counted ten times or more. Its specificity is not known. In TCRdb, the RT-PCR reads were re-called with MiXCR into one record per CDR3 protein. The repertoire includes 500,000 to 550,000 distinct CDR3 sequences, approximately 7.6% of them detected once, and over 10% sits in the top ten. Germline V gene sequence: CDR1 DFQATT, CDR2 SNEGSKA (reference sequence). The CDR3 runs 15 residues. Unmatched junction bases numbered 6, after V lost 0 bases and J lost 6 bases. The gene calls are TRBV20-1 and TRBJ2-1, with TRBD1 matching 9 bases. This sample comprised PBMCs from blood, obtained less than 25 months after vaccination. This TCR derives from a man between 50 and 69 years old who received an inactivated influenza vaccine. The CDR3 nucleotides are TGCAGTGCTAGAGATCGGGACAGGGTTGTCAATGAGCAGTTCTTC. This codes for CSARDRDRVVNEQFF.